This TCR beta chain was identified during a study of molecular identifiers for immune sequencing clone quantification. In the case of this clonotype: Its target is unknown. A much bigger clone sits one base away, suggesting this may be a read error.

Using its own MiXCR run on the PCR reads, TCRdb lists one record per CDR3 protein. Of some 580,000 distinct CDR3 sequences in the sample, roughly 23% were seen once. Points from the study as a whole: Over 98% of CMV-specific effector molecules, but under 1% of naive ones, were in clones above 20 copies.

From around 20,000 to 1,000,000 sorted cells, naive CD8 libraries were generated with 10%, 30% or 50% RNA. Per germline, CDR1 GTSNPN and CDR2 SVGIG (reference sequence). The CDR3 consists of 12 residues. What was sequenced was naive CD8+ T cells from blood, with Jurkat cell RNA spiked in. Subset of the sample: FACS-sorted CD8+CD4-CCR7+CD45RA+ naive T cells. The TCR sequence derives from a human donor in good health. Some libraries in this study had Jurkat cell RNA spiked in. This sequence joins TRBV30 and TRBJ2-2; unclear D gene. The CDR3, as DNA: TGTGCCTGGGGTGTGAACACCGGGGAGCTGTTTTTT. Encoded protein: CAWGVNTGELFF.